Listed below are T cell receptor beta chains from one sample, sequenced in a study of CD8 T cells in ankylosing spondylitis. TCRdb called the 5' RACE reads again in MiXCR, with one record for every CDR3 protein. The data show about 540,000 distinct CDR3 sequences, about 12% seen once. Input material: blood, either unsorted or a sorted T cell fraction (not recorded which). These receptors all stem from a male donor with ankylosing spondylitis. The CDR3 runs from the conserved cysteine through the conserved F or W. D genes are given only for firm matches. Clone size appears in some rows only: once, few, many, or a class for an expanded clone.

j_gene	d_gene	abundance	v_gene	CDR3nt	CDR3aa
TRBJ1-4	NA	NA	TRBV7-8	TGTGCCAGCAGCTTTCCCGGGACAACCAACGGAAAACTGTTTTTT	CASSFPGTTNGKLFF
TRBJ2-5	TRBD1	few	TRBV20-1	TGCAGTGCTAGTTGGGACAGACAAGAGACCCAGTACTTC	CSASWDRQETQYF
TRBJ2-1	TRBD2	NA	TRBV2	TGTGCCAGCAGGGACCCTGCGGGAGTTGAGCAGTTCTTC	CASRDPAGVEQFF
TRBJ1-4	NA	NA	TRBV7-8	TGTGCCAGCACCCCCCTTGCGGTTGAAAAACTGTTTTTT	CASTPLAVEKLFF
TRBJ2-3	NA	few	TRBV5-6	TGTGCCAGCAGCCTCGTTGCCGGCCGGGGAGTACTCACAGATACGCAGTATTTT	CASSLVAGRGVLTDTQYF
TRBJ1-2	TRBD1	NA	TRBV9	TGTGCCAGCAGCGTAGGCGGCCAGGGGGCCTATGGCTACACCTTC	CASSVGGQGAYGYTF
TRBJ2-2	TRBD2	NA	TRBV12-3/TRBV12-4	TGTGCCAGTTGGATGGCGGGAGGCCCGAACACCGGGGAGCTGTTTTTT	CASWMAGGPNTGELFF
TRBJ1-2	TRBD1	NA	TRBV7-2	TGTGCCAGCAGTTTCCCACAGGGGAACTATGGCTACACCTTC	CASSFPQGNYGYTF
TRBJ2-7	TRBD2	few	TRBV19	TGTGCCAGTAGTCGGTGGGGAAGCGGGGGTCCCCCCGGCGAGCAGTACTTC	CASSRWGSGGPPGEQYF
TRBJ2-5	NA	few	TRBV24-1	TGTGCCACCAGTGATCCCGGGACCAGCACGGGGGAGACCCAGTACTTC	CATSDPGTSTGETQYF
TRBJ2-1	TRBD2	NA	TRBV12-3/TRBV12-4	TGTGCCAGCACCCACCCCGTGGTAGCGGGGAGCTCCTACAATGAGCAGTTCTTC	CASTHPVVAGSSYNEQFF
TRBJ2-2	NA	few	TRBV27	TGTGCCAGCAGCCGCCGCCTAGCGTCTGAGGCCGGGGAGCTGTTTTTT	CASSRRLASEAGELFF
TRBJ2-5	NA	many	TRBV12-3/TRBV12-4	TGTGCCACCGCCACAGGGCCCCTACAAGAGACCCAGTACTTC	CATATGPLQETQYF
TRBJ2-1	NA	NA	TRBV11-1	TGTGCCAGCAGCCTAGACCCGGGAGCCAGTACCTACAATGAGCAGTTCTTC	CASSLDPGASTYNEQFF
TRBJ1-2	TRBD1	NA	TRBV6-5	TGTGCCAGCAGTTATACCGACGGGGGCGGGACAGGGGCCGGCTACACCTTC	CASSYTDGGGTGAGYTF
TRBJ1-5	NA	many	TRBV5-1	TGCGCCAGCAGACCCAATCCGTATAGCAATCAGCCCCAGCATTTT	CASRPNPYSNQPQHF
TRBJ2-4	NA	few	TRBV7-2	TGTGCCAGCAGCTTAGCCGGGAATCTAGCCAAAAACATTCAGTACTTC	CASSLAGNLAKNIQYF
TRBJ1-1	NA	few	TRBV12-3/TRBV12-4	TGTGCCAGCAGTACAAATACGGACACTGAAGCTTTCTTT	CASSTNTDTEAFF
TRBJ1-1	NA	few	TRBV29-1	TGCAGCGCCCGGGCTTCAGCTTTGAACACTGAAGCTTTCTTT	CSARASALNTEAFF
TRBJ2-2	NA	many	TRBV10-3	TGTGCCATCAGTGAGGTCGCGAACACCGGGGAGCTGTTTTTT	CAISEVANTGELFF
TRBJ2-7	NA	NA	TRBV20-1	TGCAGTGCCACTCTCTACGAGCAGTACTTC	CSATLYEQYF
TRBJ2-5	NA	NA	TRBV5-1	TGCGCCAGCAGCTTGGGAGCAGCCCAGCAAGAGACCCAGTACTTC	CASSLGAAQQETQYF
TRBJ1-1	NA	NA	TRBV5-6	TGTGCCAGCAGCTTGTACGGGGCCACTGAAGCTTTCTTT	CASSLYGATEAFF
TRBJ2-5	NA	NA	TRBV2	TGTGCCACCAAGGGAGAGACCCAGTACTTC	CATKGETQYF
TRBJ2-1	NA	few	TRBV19	TGTGCCAGTAGTGGGCACTACAATGAGCAGTTCTTC	CASSGHYNEQFF
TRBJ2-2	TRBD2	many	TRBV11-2	TGTGCCAGCAGCTTAGTCCCTAGCGGGACTAGCGGGAGTTCCGGGGAGCTGTTTTTT	CASSLVPSGTSGSSGELFF
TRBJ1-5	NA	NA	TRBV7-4	TGTGCCAGCAGCTTAGTCAAAGGGGGGGGATATAGCAATCAGCCCCAGCATTTT	CASSLVKGGGYSNQPQHF
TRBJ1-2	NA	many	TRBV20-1	TGCAGTGCCGTCGATCGGAGGGGTAACTATGGCTACACCTTC	CSAVDRRGNYGYTF
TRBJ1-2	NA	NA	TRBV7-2	TGTGCCAGCAGCCAGACCCGGAAATCTAACTATGGCTACACCTTC	CASSQTRKSNYGYTF
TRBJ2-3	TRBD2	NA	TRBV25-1	TGTGCCAGCAGTGAGGGACTAGTCGCAGATACGCAGTATTTT	CASSEGLVADTQYF
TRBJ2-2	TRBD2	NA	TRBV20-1	TGCAGTGCCCGTCGGGGGGAGGGCACCGGGGAGCTGTTTTTT	CSARRGEGTGELFF
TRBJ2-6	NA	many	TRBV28	TGTGCCAGCAGTTTAACGGGGTCTGGGGCCAACGTCCTGACTTTC	CASSLTGSGANVLTF
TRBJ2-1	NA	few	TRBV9	TGTGCCAGCAGCGTAGAATTGAGGGGCTCCTACAATGAGCAGTTCTTC	CASSVELRGSYNEQFF
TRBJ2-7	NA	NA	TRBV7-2	TGTGCCAGCAGCCCTTCGTGGCAGTTCTCCTACGAGCAGTACTTC	CASSPSWQFSYEQYF
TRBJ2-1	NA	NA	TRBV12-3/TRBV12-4	TGTGCCAGCACCAGTGGCGGGACGGGTGGCTTAGAGCAGTTCTTC	CASTSGGTGGLEQFF
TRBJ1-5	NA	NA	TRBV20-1	TGCAGTGCTAGTCCCGGACAGTACAATCAGCCCCAGCATTTT	CSASPGQYNQPQHF
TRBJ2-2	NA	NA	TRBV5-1	TGCGCCAGCAGCTTCCCGGGAGTAGGCACCGGGGAGCTGTTTTTT	CASSFPGVGTGELFF
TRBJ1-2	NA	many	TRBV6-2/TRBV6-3	TGTGCCAGCAGTGGCGATGACTATGGCTACACCTTC	CASSGDDYGYTF
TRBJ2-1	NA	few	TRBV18	TGTGCCAGCTCACCTCCCTCCCTGGGTGAGCAGTTCTTC	CASSPPSLGEQFF
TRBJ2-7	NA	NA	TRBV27	TGTGCCAGCAGCCGGACAGCTGCCTACGAGCAGTACTTC	CASSRTAAYEQYF
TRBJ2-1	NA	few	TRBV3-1	TGTGCCAGCAGCCAAGAAATATCCGGACCAAAAGCTGAGCAGTTCTTC	CASSQEISGPKAEQFF
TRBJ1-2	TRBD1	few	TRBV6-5	TGTGCCAGCAGTTACGGGACAGGCTTTAACTATGGCTACACCTTC	CASSYGTGFNYGYTF
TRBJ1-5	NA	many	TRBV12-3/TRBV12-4	TGTGCCAGCAGTGGGGGGCAGGATCAGCCCCAGCATTTT	CASSGGQDQPQHF
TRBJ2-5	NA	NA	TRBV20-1	TGCAGTGCTAGATCGGAAATCGAGGAGACCCAGTACTTC	CSARSEIEETQYF
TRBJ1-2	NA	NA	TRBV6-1	TGTGCCAGCACCAGCGTGAACAATGGCTACACCTTC	CASTSVNNGYTF
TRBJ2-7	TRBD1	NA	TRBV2	TGTGCCAGCAGTGGGCTCTTGACAGGGACCCGCGAGCAGTACTTC	CASSGLLTGTREQYF
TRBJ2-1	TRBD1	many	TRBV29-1	TGCAGCGTTGCCCGGGACAGCTACAATGAGCAGTTCTTC	CSVARDSYNEQFF
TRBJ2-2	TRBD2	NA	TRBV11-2	TGTGCCAGCAGCGTAAGCGGGACGAACACCGGGGAGCTGTTTTTT	CASSVSGTNTGELFF
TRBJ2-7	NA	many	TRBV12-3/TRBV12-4	TGTGCCAGCAGTTTGGCCGCCTCCTCCTACGAGCAGTACTTC	CASSLAASSYEQYF
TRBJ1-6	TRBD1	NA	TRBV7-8	TGTGCCAGCAGCTTTAGAGCGGGACAGGCTGCACCCCTCCACTTT	CASSFRAGQAAPLHF
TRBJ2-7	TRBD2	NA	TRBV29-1	TGCAGCGTTGAAGATAGCGGGGAAGCTGCCTACGAGCAGTACTTC	CSVEDSGEAAYEQYF
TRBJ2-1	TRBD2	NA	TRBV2	TGTGCCAGCAGTGAATCAGCGGGAGGAACATACAATGAGCAGTTCTTC	CASSESAGGTYNEQFF
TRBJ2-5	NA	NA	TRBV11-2	TGTGCCAGCAGCTTTAGTAAGGGGGAGACCCAGTACTTC	CASSFSKGETQYF